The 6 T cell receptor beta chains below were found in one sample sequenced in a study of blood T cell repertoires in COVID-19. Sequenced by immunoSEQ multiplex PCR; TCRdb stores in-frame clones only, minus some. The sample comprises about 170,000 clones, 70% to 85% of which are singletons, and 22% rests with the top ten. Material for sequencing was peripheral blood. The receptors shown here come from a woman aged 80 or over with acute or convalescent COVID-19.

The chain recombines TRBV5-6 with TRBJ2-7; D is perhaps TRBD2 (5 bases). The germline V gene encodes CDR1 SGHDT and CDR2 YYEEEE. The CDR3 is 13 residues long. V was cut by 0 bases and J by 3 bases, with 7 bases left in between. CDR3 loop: CASSLVTSYEQYF. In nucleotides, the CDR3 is TGTGCCAGCAGCTTGGTCACTAGCTACGAGCAGTACTTC.

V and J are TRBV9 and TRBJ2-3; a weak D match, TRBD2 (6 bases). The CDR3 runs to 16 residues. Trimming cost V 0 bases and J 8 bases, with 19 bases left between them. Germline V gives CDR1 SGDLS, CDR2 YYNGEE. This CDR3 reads CASSVETSQMSGTQYF. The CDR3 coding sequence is TGTGCCAGCAGCGTAGAAACTAGCCAGATGTCAGGTACGCAGTATTTT. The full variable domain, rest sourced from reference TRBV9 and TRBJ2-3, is DSGVTQTPKHLITATGQRVTLRCSPRSGDLSVYWYQQSLDQGLQFLIQYYNGEERAKGNILERFSAQQFPDLHSELNLSSLELGDSALYFCASSVETSQMSGTQYFGPGTRLTVL.

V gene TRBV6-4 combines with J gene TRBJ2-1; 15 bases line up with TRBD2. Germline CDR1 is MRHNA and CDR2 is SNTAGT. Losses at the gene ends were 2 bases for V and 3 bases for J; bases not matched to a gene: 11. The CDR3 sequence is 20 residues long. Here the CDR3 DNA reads TGTGCCAGCAGTGACCCGTGGACTAGCGGGAGGGGGGCTTTCTACAATGAGCAGTTCTTC. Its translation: CASSDPWTSGRGAFYNEQFF.

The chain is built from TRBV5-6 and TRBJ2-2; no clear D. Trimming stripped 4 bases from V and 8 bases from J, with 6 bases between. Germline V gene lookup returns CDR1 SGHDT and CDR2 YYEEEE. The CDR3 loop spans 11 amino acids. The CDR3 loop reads CASSLRGELFF. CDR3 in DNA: TGTGCCAGCAGCCTCAGGGGGGAGCTGTTTTTT.

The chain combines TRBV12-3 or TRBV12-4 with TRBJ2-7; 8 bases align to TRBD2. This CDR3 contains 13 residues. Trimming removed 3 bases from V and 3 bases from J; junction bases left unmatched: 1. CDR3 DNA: TGTGCCAGCAGTTTTAGCGGGAACTACGAGCAGTACTTC. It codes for CASSFSGNYEQYF.

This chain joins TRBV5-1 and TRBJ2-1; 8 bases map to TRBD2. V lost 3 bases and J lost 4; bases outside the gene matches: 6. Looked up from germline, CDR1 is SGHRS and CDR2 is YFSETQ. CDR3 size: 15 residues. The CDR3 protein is CASSSQLAEYNEQFF. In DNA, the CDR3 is TGCGCCAGCAGCTCGCAACTAGCGGAATACAATGAGCAGTTCTTC.